The 6 T cell receptor beta chains below were found in one sample sequenced in a study of identical twins. TCRdb analysed the 5' RACE reads with MiXCR anew, one entry per CDR3 protein. The data show about 660,000 distinct CDR3 sequences, 8% to 9% seen once. These data were also reused for a study on yellow fever vaccine responses in identical twins.

The sample comprised PBMCs. The receptors here all came from a woman under 30 in good health.

This clonotype appeared many times. The chain employs TRBV2 and TRBJ2-7; no clear D gene. The CDR3 sequence is 13 residues long. Deletions cut 6 bases from V and 2 bases from J, with 11 bases between. CDR1 SNHLY and CDR2 FYNNEI come from the germline V gene. Written as DNA, the CDR3 is TGTGCCAGCAGAGATAGGGTCGCCTACGAGCAGTACTTC. Translation gives CASRDRVAYEQYF.

The chain recombines TRBV15 with TRBJ2-1; 7 nucleotides agree with TRBD2. The CDR3 length is 15 residues. V shed 0 bases and J 7 bases; nucleotides not matched to a gene: 6. Germline assignment: CDR1 LNHNV and CDR2 YYDKDF (reference sequence). CDR3 residues: CATSRDFAGENEQFF. The CDR3 nucleotides read TGTGCCACCAGCAGAGATTTTGCGGGAGAAAATGAGCAGTTCTTC.

This chain connects TRBV6-1 to TRBJ2-5; 13 bases are shared with TRBD2. This CDR3 is 15 amino acids long. CDR1 and CDR2 from the germline V gene are MNHNS and SASEGT. With V trimmed by 6 bases and J by 5 bases, 6 bases remained unmatched. The CDR3 bases are TGTGCCAGCAGACAGACTAGCGGGGGGATGGAGACCCAGTACTTC. Translating gives CASRQTSGGMETQYF.

The chain couples TRBV6-4 to TRBJ2-2; 11 bases match TRBD2. The trim removed 6 bases at V and 8 bases at J, leaving 5 bases unmatched. This CDR3 contains 14 residues. Germline assignment: CDR1 MRHNA and CDR2 SNTAGT. The CDR3 region is CASSILAGAGELFF. The CDR3 nucleotides read TGTGCCAGCAGCATACTAGCGGGAGCTGGGGAGCTGTTTTTT.

The chain combines TRBV7-2 with TRBJ2-5; TRBD2 agrees at 9 bases. V dropped 3 bases and J dropped 1; count of bases not matched to a gene: 9. The CDR3 has 17 residues. Germline V lookup: CDR1 SGHTA, CDR2 FQGNSA. This chain's CDR3 is CASSFGLAGKRQETQYF. DNA of the CDR3: TGTGCCAGCAGCTTTGGGCTAGCGGGGAAACGCCAAGAGACCCAGTACTTC.

The rearrangement links TRBV6-1 to TRBJ2-3, with TRBD2 matching 12 bases. J lost 6 bases, V lost 5 bases, and 12 bases had no gene match. Germline-derived CDR1 and CDR2 are MNHNS and SASEGT. This CDR3 has 17 residues. Written as DNA, the CDR3 is TGTGCCAGCAGTCCGCTACTAGCGGGGGGTCTTTCGGATACGCAGTATTTT. The encoded protein is CASSPLLAGGLSDTQYF.